The 19 T cell receptor beta chains reported below all come from one sample, sequenced in a study of beta chain features in type 1 diabetes. Study observations and caveats: Shortening of TCRB CDR3s, moderate but significant, appeared in all four CD4+ subsets of Type 1 diabetes patients.

Since all of the isolated RNA was reverse transcribed, expressed TCRB transcripts were what got sequenced. Generated by immunoSEQ multiplex PCR, the TCRdb table keeps only in-frame clones and is missing some. The sample holds a few hundred thousand clones, more than 11% seen once. No cognate antigen is known for these TCRs. The sequenced sample was naive CD4+ T cells from blood. These receptors were collected from a man younger than 40 with type 1 diabetes.

This clone showed up just a few times. The V and J genes are TRBV7-6 and TRBJ2-2; 7 nucleotides agree with TRBD1. V lost 5 bases to trimming and J lost 1 base; unmatched junction nucleotides: 7. Germline assignment: CDR1 SGHVS and CDR2 FNYEAQ. This CDR3 spans 16 amino acids. Here the CDR3 DNA reads TGTGCCAGCAGCCCCAGACAGGGAGTGAACACCGGGGAGCTGTTTTTT. Protein product: CASSPRQGVNTGELFF.

This clone appeared a few times. Here the CDR3 reads CASSLAVISDTQYF. CDR3 coding DNA: TGTGCCAGCTCGCTAGCGGTCATCTCAGATACGCAGTATTTT. This chain connects TRBV7-9 to TRBJ2-3; TRBD2 aligns across 7 bases. Germline CDR1 SEHNR, CDR2 FQNEAQ (reference sequence). Germline trimming cut 8 bases from V and 4 bases from J; bases unmatched to any gene: 9. This CDR3 region has 14 residues.

The genes are TRBV6-5 and TRBJ1-4; TRBD1 matches 7 bases. CDR3 size: 13 residues. Germline V lookup: CDR1 MNHEY, CDR2 SVGAGI. The junction had 10 bases not matched to a gene; V was cut back by 6 bases and J by 12 bases. For the CDR3, the DNA is TGTGCCAGCAGCGTAGACAGGGCGTCGGAACTGTTTTTT. Its protein product is CASSVDRASELFF.

This clone has more than one count but fewer than ten. The V gene is TRBV13, the J gene TRBJ1-1; 8 bases map to TRBD1. V was pared by 3 bases and J by 13 bases, with 16 bases of the junction left unmatched. Per the germline V gene, CDR1 is PRHDT and CDR2 is FYEKMQ (reference sequence). CDR3 length equals 15 residues. This chain's CDR3 is CASSFKDESYRGVFF. CDR3 sequence (DNA): TGTGCCAGCAGCTTTAAGGACGAGTCTTACAGGGGGGTTTTCTTT.

This clone was picked up a small number of times. The V and J genes are TRBV5-8 and TRBJ2-5; no clear D gene. The CDR3 spans 13 residues. Deletions cut 2 bases from V and 7 bases from J, with 12 bases between. Germline V gene sequence: CDR1 SGHTS, CDR2 YDEGEE. Here the CDR3 DNA reads TGTGCCAGCAGCTTACGGTCTGCAGGGACCCAGTACTTC. Its translation: CASSLRSAGTQYF.

The rearrangement links TRBV18 to TRBJ2-5; TRBD2 is a possible D gene (6 bases). V was cut by 3 bases and J by 2 bases, with 7 bases left in between. CDR1 KGHSH and CDR2 LQKENI come from the germline V gene. CDR3 length: 13 amino acids. CDR3 DNA: TGTGCCAGCTCACCCCGGGAGCAAGAGACCCAGTACTTC. This translates into CASSPREQETQYF. Looking up the rest from reference TRBV18 and TRBJ2-5 gives the full variable domain: NAGVMQNPRHLVRRRGQEARLRCSPMKGHSHVYWYRQLPEEGLKFMVYLQKENIIDESGMPKERFSAEFPKEGPSILRIQQVVRGDSAAYFCASSPREQETQYFGPGTRLLVL.

This clone was recorded once. The V and J genes are TRBV15 and TRBJ1-2, with D maybe TRBD1 (6 bases). The CDR3 length is 14 residues. The V and J ends lost 3 bases and 6 bases respectively, with 14 bases between them. Germline V CDR1 and CDR2: LNHNV, YYDKDF (reference sequence). CDR3 nucleotide sequence: TGTGCCACCAGCAGGGGGGGGGCAGGCCATGGCTACACCTTC. Its translation: CATSRGGAGHGYTF. Combining the CDR3 with reference TRBV15 and TRBJ1-2 gives the whole variable domain DAMVIQNPRYQVTQFGKPVTLSCSQTLNHNVMYWYQQKSSQAPKLLFHYYDKDFNNEADTPDNFQSRRPNTSFCFLDIRSPGLGDTAMYLCATSRGGAGHGYTFGSGTRLTVV.

This chain joins TRBV2 and TRBJ2-1, with D perhaps TRBD1 (6 bases). The germline V and J ends were trimmed by 6 bases and 0 bases, with 12 bases remaining between them. The germline CDR1 and CDR2 sequences are SNHLY and FYNNEI. The CDR3 totals 15 residues. CDR3 sequence: CASSPTGTSYNEQFF. In DNA form, the CDR3 reads TGTGCCAGCAGCCCGACAGGAACCTCCTACAATGAGCAGTTCTTC.

The J gene is TRBJ2-3, the V gene TRBV7-2; no clear D. The CDR3 has 10 amino acids. The germline gives CDR1 SGHTA, CDR2 FQGNSA. The V gene lost 10 bases and the J gene lost 2 bases, with 4 bases spanning the gap. For the CDR3, the DNA is TGTGCCACCTTCACAGATACGCAGTATTTT. Translated, it gives CATFTDTQYF.

A single count supports this clone. This rearrangement joins TRBV4-2 to TRBJ2-7; D is undetermined. This CDR3 spans 11 amino acids. Looked up from germline, CDR1 is LGHNA and CDR2 is YNFKEQ. V lost 3 bases, J lost 5 bases, and 5 bases lay in between. CDR3 nucleotide sequence: TGTGCCAGCAGCCAGCGAAACGAGCAGTACTTC. Translated, it gives CASSQRNEQYF.

In its sample, this clone was seen once. The chain has TRBV4-2 and TRBJ1-5; D not certain. This CDR3 has 13 amino acids. Germline V gives CDR1 LGHNA, CDR2 YNFKEQ. V lost 3 bases and J lost 8, with 11 bases in between. The CDR3 DNA is TGTGCCAGCAGCCAGTTTAGCGGGGAGCCCCAGCATTTT. This translates into CASSQFSGEPQHF.

The rearrangement joins TRBV6-6 to TRBJ1-1; D not certain. This CDR3 is 12 amino acids long. Trimming took off 6 bases at V and 5 bases at J, with 10 bases between the two ends. Germline loops: CDR1 MNHNY, CDR2 SVGAGI (reference sequence). Written as DNA, the CDR3 is TGTGCCAGCAGCAAAGCAATTACTGAAGCTTTCTTT. The encoded protein is CASSKAITEAFF.

The chain uses TRBV18 and TRBJ2-1; perhaps TRBD1 as D (6 bases). Germline CDR1 reads KGHSH; CDR2 reads LQKENI. V lost 0 bases to trimming and J lost 13 bases, with 16 bases between them. There are 14 residues in the CDR3. The CDR3 spells CASSPPGVPGQQFF. The CDR3, as DNA: TGTGCCAGCTCACCACCGGGGGTCCCGGGACAACAGTTCTTC.

In this sample, this clone turned up a few times. J is TRBJ1-6 and V is TRBV19; D is unclear. The CDR3 is 13 residues long. The V gene lost 0 bases and the J gene lost 8 bases, with 5 bases spanning the gap. Germline V gene data show CDR1 as LNHDA and CDR2 as SQIVND (reference sequence). CDR3: CASSIDLHSPLHF. As DNA, the CDR3 is TGTGCCAGTAGTATAGACCTTCATTCACCCCTCCACTTT.

This clone was counted only a few times. The rearrangement links TRBV19 to TRBJ2-5, with 7 nucleotides matching TRBD1. V trimming: 4 bases; J trimming: 5 bases; junction bases outside the gene matches: 13. Germline assignment: CDR1 LNHDA and CDR2 SQIVND (reference sequence). The CDR3 is made up of 16 amino acids. Here the CDR3 DNA reads TGTGCCAGTAGTAGGCAGACAGGGTTGTCTGGGGAGACCCAGTACTTC. It specifies CASSRQTGLSGETQYF.

This clone was seen a few times. Here the CDR3 reads CAWTNPNQETQYF. The CDR3, as DNA: TGTGCCTGGACCAATCCAAACCAAGAGACCCAGTACTTC. The gene calls are TRBV30 and TRBJ2-5; the D is unclear. Germline lookup yields CDR1 GTSNPN and CDR2 SVGIG (reference sequence). This CDR3 is 13 amino acids long. Trimming removed 4 bases from V and 0 bases from J, with 9 bases in between. The variable domain in full, completed from reference TRBV30 and TRBJ2-5, reads SQTIHQWPATLVQPVGSPLSLECTVEGTSNPNLYWYRQAAGRGLQLLFYSVGIGQISSEVPQNLSASRPQDRQFILSSKKLLLSDSGFYLCAWTNPNQETQYFGPGTRLLVL.

V usage is TRBV10-3 and J usage is TRBJ2-4; possible D gene TRBD1, 6 bases. The CDR3 is 14 residues long. The germline V gene has CDR1 ENHRY and CDR2 SYGVKD. Trimming cost V 5 bases and J 6 bases, with 14 bases left between them. CDR3 DNA sequence: TGTGCCATCAGTTTAGCAGGGGAAACAAACATTCAGTACTTC. Translating gives CAISLAGETNIQYF.

In its sample, this clone was seen a few times. This rearrangement joins TRBV6-1 to TRBJ1-2; 8 nucleotides agree with TRBD1. This CDR3 is built from 15 residues. CDR1 MNHNS and CDR2 SASEGT come from the germline V gene. The V segment lost 2 bases and the J segment 4 bases; nucleotides outside the gene matches: 6. DNA of the CDR3: TGTGCCAGCAGTGAACTACGACAGGGGATCTATGGCTACACCTTC. It translates to CASSELRQGIYGYTF.

The V gene is TRBV30, the J gene TRBJ2-7, with D maybe TRBD2 (6 bases). The V and J ends lost 3 bases and 6 bases respectively, with 15 bases between them. The CDR3 is made up of 13 amino acids. Germline V lookup: CDR1 GTSNPN, CDR2 SVGIG (reference sequence). Here the CDR3 reads CAWSAGLSLEQYF. CDR3 coding DNA: TGTGCCTGGAGCGCGGGACTCTCCCTCGAGCAGTACTTC.